The source of this T cell receptor (beta chain) is a study of tumor and adjacent non-tumor tissue in lung cancer. Study-wide context: Samples averaged about 4.2 million productive TCRbeta reads each.

This clonotype was counted once. TCRbeta libraries were built with three rounds of nested PCR, modified from ARM-PCR. MiXCR, run by TCRdb on the multiplex PCR reads, gives a single entry per CDR3 protein. Among fewer than 45,000 distinct CDR3 sequences listed, around 62% were seen once. This sample's RNA came from whole unsorted tissue. This non-tumor lung sample came from over 3 cm beyond the tumor edge. CDR1 SEHNR and CDR2 FQNEAQ come from the germline V gene (reference sequence). Trimming shortened V by 5 bases and J by 6 bases, and 20 bases separated the two germline ends. The CDR3 length is 15 residues.

This rearrangement joins TRBV7-9 to TRBJ2-7; D possibly uses TRBD1 or TRBD2 (6 bases each). The TCR comes from a woman aged 35 to 49 with non-small cell lung cancer. The material sequenced was distant non-tumor lung tissue. The CDR3 sequence: CASSPLRGAHTEQYF. CDR3 coding DNA: TGTGCCAGCAGCCCTCTTAGGGGGGCCCATACCGAGCAGTACTTC. The full variable domain, in which reference TRBV7-9 and TRBJ2-7 provide the parts outside the CDR3, is DTGVSQNPRHKITKRGQNVTFRCDPISEHNRLYWYRQTLGQGPEFLTYFQNEAQLEKSRLLSDRFSAERPKGSFSTLEIQRTEQGDSAMYLCASSPLRGAHTEQYFGPGTRLTVT.